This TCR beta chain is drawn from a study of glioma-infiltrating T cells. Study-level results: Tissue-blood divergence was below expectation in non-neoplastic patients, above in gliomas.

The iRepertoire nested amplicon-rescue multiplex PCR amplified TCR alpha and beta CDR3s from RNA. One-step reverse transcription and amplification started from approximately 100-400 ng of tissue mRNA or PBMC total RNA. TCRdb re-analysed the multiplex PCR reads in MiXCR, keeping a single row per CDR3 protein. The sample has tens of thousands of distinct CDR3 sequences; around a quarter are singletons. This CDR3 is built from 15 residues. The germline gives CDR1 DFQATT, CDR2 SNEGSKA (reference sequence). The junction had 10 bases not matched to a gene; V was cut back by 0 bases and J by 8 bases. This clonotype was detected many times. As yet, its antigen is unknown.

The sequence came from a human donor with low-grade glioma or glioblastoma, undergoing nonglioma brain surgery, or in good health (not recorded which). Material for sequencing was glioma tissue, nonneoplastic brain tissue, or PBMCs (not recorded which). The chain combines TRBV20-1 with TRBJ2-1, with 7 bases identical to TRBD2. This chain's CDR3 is CSARDQPAGTDEQFF. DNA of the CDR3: TGCAGTGCTAGAGATCAGCCAGCGGGGACCGATGAGCAGTTCTTC.